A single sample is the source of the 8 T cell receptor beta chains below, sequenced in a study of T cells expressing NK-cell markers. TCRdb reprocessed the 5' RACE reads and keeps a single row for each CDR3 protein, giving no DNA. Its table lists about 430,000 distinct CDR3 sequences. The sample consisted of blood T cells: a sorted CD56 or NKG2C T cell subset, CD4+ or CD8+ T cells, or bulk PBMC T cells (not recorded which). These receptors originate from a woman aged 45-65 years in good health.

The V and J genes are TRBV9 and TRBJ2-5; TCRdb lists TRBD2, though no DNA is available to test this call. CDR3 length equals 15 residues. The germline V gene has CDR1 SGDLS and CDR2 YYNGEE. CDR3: CASSEREGGVTTQYF.

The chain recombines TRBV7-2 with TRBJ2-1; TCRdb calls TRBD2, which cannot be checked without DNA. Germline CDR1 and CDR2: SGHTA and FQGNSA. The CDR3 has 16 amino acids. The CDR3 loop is CASSSQPGLVYNEQFF.

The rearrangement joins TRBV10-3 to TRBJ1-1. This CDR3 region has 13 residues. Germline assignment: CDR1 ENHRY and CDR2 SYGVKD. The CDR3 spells CAISESDGTEAFF.

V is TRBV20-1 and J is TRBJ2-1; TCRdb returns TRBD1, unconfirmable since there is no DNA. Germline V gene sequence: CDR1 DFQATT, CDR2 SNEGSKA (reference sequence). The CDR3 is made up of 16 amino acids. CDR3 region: CSANRGTRPFYNEQFF.

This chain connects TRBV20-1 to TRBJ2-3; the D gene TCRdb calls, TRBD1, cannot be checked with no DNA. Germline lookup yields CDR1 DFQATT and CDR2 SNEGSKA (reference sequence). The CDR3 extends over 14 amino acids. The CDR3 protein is CSAAPYTGADTQYF.

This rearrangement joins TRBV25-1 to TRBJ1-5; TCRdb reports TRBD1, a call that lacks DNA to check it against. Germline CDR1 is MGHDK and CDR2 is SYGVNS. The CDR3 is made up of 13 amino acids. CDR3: CASSVGGGQPQHF.

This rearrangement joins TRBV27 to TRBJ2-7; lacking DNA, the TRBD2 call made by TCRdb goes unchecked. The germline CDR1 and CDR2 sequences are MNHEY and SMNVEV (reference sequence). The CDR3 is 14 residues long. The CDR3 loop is CASSLWREGYEQYF.

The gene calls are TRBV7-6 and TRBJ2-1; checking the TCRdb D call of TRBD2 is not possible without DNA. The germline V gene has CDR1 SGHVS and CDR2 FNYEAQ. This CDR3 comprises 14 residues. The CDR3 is CASSPGLAGEGQFF. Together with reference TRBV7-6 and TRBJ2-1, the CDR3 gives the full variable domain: GAGVSQSPRYKVTKRGQDVALRCDPISGHVSLYWYRQALGQGPEFLTYFNYEAQQDKSGLPNDRFSAERPEGSISTLTIQRTEQRDSAMYRCASSPGLAGEGQFFGPGTRLTVL.